This passage covers 18 T cell receptor beta chains from one sample sequenced in a study of CD8 T cells in ankylosing spondylitis. Using its own MiXCR run on the 5' RACE reads, TCRdb lists one record per CDR3 protein. The sample holds under 200,000 distinct CDR3 sequences, around 10% seen once. The specimen sequenced was blood, either unsorted or a sorted T cell fraction (not recorded which). The receptors were gathered from a male donor with ankylosing spondylitis or in good health (not recorded which).

The rearrangement links TRBV14 to TRBJ2-4, with D perhaps TRBD1 (5 bases). CDR1 and CDR2 (germline): SGHDN, FVKESK. The V end lost 3 bases, the J end lost 6 bases, and 9 bases lay between the germline ends. The CDR3 runs to 13 residues. The CDR3 DNA follows: TGTGCCAGCAGCCAGGGCCAGGGAAACATTCAGTACTTC. Translated: CASSQGQGNIQYF.

This clonotype was recorded a few times. The chain couples TRBV13 to TRBJ1-1; D may be TRBD1 (5 bases). The germline CDR1 and CDR2 sequences are PRHDT and FYEKMQ (reference sequence). The V end was cut by 1 base, the J end by 0 bases, with 12 bases between. CDR3 length: 16 residues. CDR3: CASSLAAEGLNTEAFF. The CDR3 DNA follows: TGTGCCAGCAGCTTAGCGGCAGAGGGGCTGAACACTGAAGCTTTCTTT.

This clonotype was detected ten times or more. The chain links TRBV20-1 to TRBJ2-1; TRBD2 might be the D (7 bases). The CDR3 sequence is 16 residues long. The V and J ends lost 0 bases and 8 bases respectively, with 20 bases between them. Germline loops: CDR1 DFQATT, CDR2 SNEGSKA (reference sequence). CDR3 sequence reads: CSARDPAGAAPDEQFF. The CDR3 DNA reads as TGCAGTGCTAGAGATCCTGCGGGGGCCGCCCCAGATGAGCAGTTCTTC.

The sample holds many counts of this clonotype. The rearrangement uses TRBV5-1 and TRBJ2-3; D may be TRBD2 (6 bases). Deletions cut 0 bases from V and 3 bases from J, with 11 bases between. Germline CDR1 SGHRS, CDR2 YFSETQ. CDR3 length: 15 amino acids. The CDR3 DNA reads as TGCGCCAGCAGCTTGGGCGGGGATAGGACAGATACGCAGTATTTT. It translates to CASSLGGDRTDTQYF.

This clonotype was picked up a small number of times. The J gene is TRBJ2-7, the V gene TRBV6-5; D may match TRBD1 or TRBD2 (6 bases each). The germline gives CDR1 MNHEY, CDR2 SVGAGI. Deletions cut 4 bases from V and 0 bases from J, with 19 bases between. The CDR3 contains 17 residues. CDR3 region: CASSSPGASGASYEQYF. As DNA, the CDR3 is TGTGCCAGCAGTTCCCCGGGGGCCAGCGGCGCCTCCTACGAGCAGTACTTC.

Many counts were recorded for this clonotype. The chain uses TRBV27 and TRBJ2-3, with 8 nucleotides matching TRBD2. Germline-derived CDR1 and CDR2 are MNHEY and SMNVEV (reference sequence). This CDR3 region has 18 residues. V lost 4 bases, J lost 1 base, and 13 bases stayed unmatched. The CDR3 DNA reads TGTGCCAGCAGTTACCGCCCGACTGTAGCGGGACGCACAGATACGCAGTATTTT. It yields the protein CASSYRPTVAGRTDTQYF.

V usage is TRBV20-1 and J usage is TRBJ2-1, with D possibly matching TRBD2 (5 bases). Germline CDR1 DFQATT, CDR2 SNEGSKA (reference sequence). Trimming took 6 bases from V and 10 from J, leaving 19 bases between them. The CDR3 has 13 amino acids. DNA of the CDR3: TGCAGTGCGAGGCCCCTGGGAGCGGACGAGCAGTTCTTC. It codes for CSARPLGADEQFF.

This clonotype has just a few counts. The chain recombines TRBV5-1 with TRBJ1-5; possible D gene TRBD1, 6 bases. Per the germline V gene, CDR1 is SGHRS and CDR2 is YFSETQ. The CDR3 is 15 amino acids. Trimming cost V 1 base and J 7 bases, with 15 bases left between them. The CDR3 protein is CASSLSWGQGQPQHF. The CDR3, as DNA: TGCGCCAGCAGCTTGTCGTGGGGGCAAGGACAGCCCCAGCATTTT.

Details on this clonotype: This may stem from a read error, because a much larger clone lies one nucleotide away. The gene calls are TRBV9 and TRBJ2-2, with unresolved D. The CDR3 totals 13 residues. Germline values: CDR1 SGDLS, CDR2 YYNGEE. The CDR3 coding sequence is TGTGCCAGCAGCGTAGGTTACACCGAGGAGCTGTTTTTT. It codes for CASSVGYTEELFF.

This clonotype came up many times. In DNA form, the CDR3 reads TGTGCCAGCAGTTTACGGGGGGCTCATGAGACCCAGTACTTC. This sequence encodes CASSLRGAHETQYF. J is TRBJ2-5 and V is TRBV27, with a possible D match to TRBD2 (7 bases). V lost 2 bases, J lost 5 bases, and 12 bases lay in between. The CDR3 spans 14 residues. The germline CDR1 and CDR2 sequences are MNHEY and SMNVEV (reference sequence).

This clonotype was observed a handful of times. This rearrangement joins TRBV11-2 to TRBJ2-7; D uncertain. Trimming stripped 5 bases from V and 2 bases from J, with 19 bases between. In germline, CDR1 is SGHAT, CDR2 FQNNGV. This CDR3 comprises 16 residues. Here the CDR3 reads CASSRYVGSTPYEQYF. The CDR3 DNA sequence: TGTGCCAGCAGCCGTTATGTGGGATCAACCCCCTACGAGCAGTACTTC.

The table lists this clonotype with many counts. The rearrangement links TRBV5-1 to TRBJ1-4; 7 bases align to TRBD1. CDR1 SGHRS and CDR2 YFSETQ come from the germline V gene. J was trimmed by 7 bases and V by 0 bases; bases with no gene match: 3. The CDR3 is made up of 14 amino acids. CDR3 DNA sequence: TGCGCCAGCAGCTTGGACAGGGGCGGTGAAAAACTGTTTTTT. Translated: CASSLDRGGEKLFF.

The sample holds a few counts of this clonotype. V and J are TRBV7-6 and TRBJ2-6, with D maybe TRBD1 (6 bases). Per the germline V gene, CDR1 is SGHVS and CDR2 is FNYEAQ. The CDR3 totals 18 residues. The V and J ends lost 2 bases and 1 base respectively, with 15 bases between them. Here the CDR3 reads CASSLSGAPGSGANVLTF. CDR3 DNA: TGTGCCAGCAGCTTATCAGGGGCTCCGGGGTCTGGGGCCAACGTCCTGACTTTC.

Note on this clonotype: A clone one base away is much larger, so this may be a read error. The chain combines TRBV12-3 or TRBV12-4 with TRBJ1-5; no definite D call. There are 14 residues in the CDR3. The CDR3 DNA follows: TGTGCCAACAGTCCCCGGGAGAGGTATCAGCCCCAGCATTTT. Translating gives CANSPRERYQPQHF.

This clonotype turned up a few times. This chain links TRBV15 with TRBJ2-3, with a possible D match to TRBD2 (5 bases). The CDR3 has 15 residues. Germline loops: CDR1 LNHNV, CDR2 YYDKDF (reference sequence). V lost 6 bases to trimming and J lost 0 bases, with 13 bases between them. CDR3 bases: TGTGCCACCAGTTCAAGTAGGACTAGCACAGATACGCAGTATTTT. It codes for CATSSSRTSTDTQYF.

In this sample, this clonotype turned up many times. The rearrangement joins TRBV4-3 to TRBJ1-1; D may be TRBD1 (5 bases). V was cut by 4 bases and J by 4 bases, with 13 bases left in between. The germline V gene has CDR1 LGHNA and CDR2 YSLEER. The CDR3 is 14 amino acids. The CDR3 region is CASSLSNGGTEAFF. CDR3 sequence (DNA): TGCGCCAGCAGCCTCTCAAACGGGGGCACTGAAGCTTTCTTT.

This clonotype was observed many times. This sequence joins TRBV7-6 and TRBJ2-3; possibly TRBD2 for D (6 bases). The CDR3 is 13 residues long. Germline V gene lookup returns CDR1 SGHVS and CDR2 FNYEAQ. Trimming removed 3 bases at V and 6 bases at J, with 10 bases between. CDR3 in amino acids: CASSLDGGDTQYF. In DNA, the CDR3 is TGTGCCAGCAGCTTGGACGGGGGTGATACGCAGTATTTT.

This clonotype was observed at least ten times. The chain is built from TRBV7-8 and TRBJ2-1; 8 bases line up with TRBD1. This CDR3 spans 13 amino acids. The junction had 5 bases not matched to a gene; V was cut back by 5 bases and J by 8 bases. The germline V gene has CDR1 SGHVS and CDR2 FQNEAQ. The CDR3 sequence is CASSPTGADEQFF. Here the CDR3 DNA reads TGTGCCAGCAGCCCGACAGGGGCGGATGAGCAGTTCTTC.